This record covers a single TCR beta chain. The antigen remains undetermined. Healthy bone marrow donors supplied every sample. This sample stems from a study of cytomegalovirus exposure and HLA in healthy donors. Study-wide findings and caveats: The study listed about 150 cytomegalovirus-associated TCR beta chains.

Trimming cost V 1 base and J 7 bases, with 12 bases left between them. CDR3 length equals 15 residues. CDR1 is SGHNT and CDR2 is YYREEE in the germline V gene (reference sequence). The PCR used 60 Vbeta and 13 Jbeta primers. Here immunoSEQ multiplex PCR was the method, and the copy in TCRdb shows in-frame clones only, minus some. Listed are about 200,000 clones; around 1.1% falls within the top ten. The receptor comes from a girl aged 2-10 years in good health and CMV-seropositive. The chain carries TRBV5-4 and TRBJ1-6; TRBD1 is a possible D gene (5 bases). Sequenced: PBMCs. CDR3 protein: CASSLRSRGNSPLHF. CDR3 nucleotides: TGTGCCAGCAGCTTGCGAAGCCGGGGGAATTCACCCCTCCACTTT.